What follows are 10 T cell receptor beta chains derived from one specimen sequenced in a study of blood T cells in healthy people across ages. Through a sample-barcoded 5' primer and a J-beta primer mix, a second PCR was run for roughly 7 to 11 cycles. MiXCR was run by TCRdb on the 5' RACE reads, yielding one entry per CDR3 protein. The sample holds around 1,800,000 distinct CDR3 sequences; about two fifths are singletons and the top ten take 23%. The sample comprised blood. These receptors were obtained from a human donor in good health.

The chain combines TRBV2 with TRBJ2-3; D unclear. The CDR3 has 16 amino acids. Germline assignment: CDR1 SNHLY and CDR2 FYNNEI. Trimming removed 7 bases from V and 0 bases from J, with 17 bases in between. CDR3: CASNGDPRPSTDTQYF. The CDR3, as DNA: TGTGCCAGCAATGGTGACCCCCGGCCTAGCACAGATACGCAGTATTTT.

The table lists this clonotype with a few counts. The chain uses TRBV18 and TRBJ2-1, with 10 nucleotides matching TRBD1. CDR3 length equals 17 residues. The germline CDR1 and CDR2 sequences are KGHSH and LQKENI. With 3 bases clipped from V and 6 bases from J, the junction kept 11 bases outside the gene matches. CDR3 region: CASSPLSGQGSPNEQFF. The CDR3 DNA reads TGTGCCAGCTCACCCCTGTCGGGACAGGGGAGTCCCAATGAGCAGTTCTTC.

The chain joins TRBV29-1 to TRBJ2-3, with D unresolved. Germline loops: CDR1 SQVTM, CDR2 ANQGSEA. CDR3 size: 12 residues. Trimming cost V 7 bases and J 0 bases, with 8 bases left between them. The CDR3 protein is CSAVDSTDTQYF. DNA for the CDR3: TGCAGCGCCGTCGACAGCACAGATACGCAGTATTTT.

This chain joins TRBV25-1 and TRBJ2-3, with D hard to call. Germline-derived CDR1 and CDR2 are MGHDK and SYGVNS. There are 14 residues in the CDR3. The ends were cut back, 2 bases at V and 5 bases at J, with 11 bases in the middle. CDR3 residues: CASSETRQQDTQYF. DNA for the CDR3: TGTGCCAGCAGTGAAACCCGACAACAAGATACGCAGTATTTT.

The chain couples TRBV5-8 to TRBJ2-7; a possible D gene is TRBD2 (5 bases). Trimming took off 6 bases at V and 0 bases at J, with 10 bases between the two ends. The CDR3 is 13 amino acids. Germline V lookup: CDR1 SGHTS, CDR2 YDEGEE. CDR3 DNA sequence: TGTGCCAGCATCCAAGGGAGCTCCTACGAGCAGTACTTC. This codes for CASIQGSSYEQYF. Supplemented by reference TRBV5-8 and TRBJ2-7, the full variable domain reads EAGVTQSPTHLIKTRGQQATLRCSPISGHTSVYWYQQALGLGLQFLLWYDEGEERNRGNFPPRFSGRQFPNYSSELNVNALELEDSALYLCASIQGSSYEQYFGPGTRLTVT.

This clonotype turned up a few times. This sequence joins TRBV11-2 and TRBJ2-7; a possible D gene is TRBD2 (6 bases). From germline, CDR1 is SGHAT and CDR2 FQNNGV. V was cut by 2 bases and J by 0 bases, with 14 bases left in between. This CDR3 has 16 amino acids. CDR3 region: CASSLLGRDFSYEQYF. In DNA, the CDR3 is TGTGCCAGCAGCTTATTGGGCCGGGACTTCTCCTACGAGCAGTACTTC.

This clonotype was observed a single time. This chain uses TRBV28 with TRBJ1-2; D not certain. V was clipped by 4 bases and J by 0 bases, with 15 bases between them. CDR3 size: 16 residues. Germline lookup yields CDR1 MDHEN and CDR2 SYDVKM. CDR3 region: CASSSPRRSANYGYTF. The CDR3 DNA follows: TGTGCCAGCAGTTCCCCGCGACGGTCCGCTAACTATGGCTACACCTTC.

The chain recombines TRBV20-1 with TRBJ1-2, with D hard to call. Germline-derived CDR1 and CDR2 are DFQATT and SNEGSKA (reference sequence). Deletions cut 0 bases from V and 7 bases from J, with 21 bases between. This CDR3 region has 16 residues. CDR3 nucleotides: TGCAGTGCTAGAGATATGCAGGCCTGGGCGGGCTGTGGCTACACCTTC. It codes for CSARDMQAWAGCGYTF.

This clonotype has only a few counts. The chain recombines TRBV20-1 with TRBJ2-7, with a possible D match to TRBD1 (5 bases). V was cut by 2 bases and J by 0 bases, with 11 bases left in between. Germline V gene sequence: CDR1 DFQATT, CDR2 SNEGSKA (reference sequence). The CDR3 extends over 14 amino acids. The CDR3 loop reads CSARSVGASYEQYF. DNA for the CDR3: TGCAGTGCTAGATCGGTTGGGGCCTCCTACGAGCAGTACTTC.

The rearrangement links TRBV21-1 to TRBJ1-5. TRBV21-1 is classified as a pseudogene. This CDR3 spans 13 amino acids. CDR3 protein: CASSKVGNQPQHF. The DNA of the CDR3 is TGTGCCAGCAGCAAAGTGGGTAATCAGCCCCAGCATTTT.